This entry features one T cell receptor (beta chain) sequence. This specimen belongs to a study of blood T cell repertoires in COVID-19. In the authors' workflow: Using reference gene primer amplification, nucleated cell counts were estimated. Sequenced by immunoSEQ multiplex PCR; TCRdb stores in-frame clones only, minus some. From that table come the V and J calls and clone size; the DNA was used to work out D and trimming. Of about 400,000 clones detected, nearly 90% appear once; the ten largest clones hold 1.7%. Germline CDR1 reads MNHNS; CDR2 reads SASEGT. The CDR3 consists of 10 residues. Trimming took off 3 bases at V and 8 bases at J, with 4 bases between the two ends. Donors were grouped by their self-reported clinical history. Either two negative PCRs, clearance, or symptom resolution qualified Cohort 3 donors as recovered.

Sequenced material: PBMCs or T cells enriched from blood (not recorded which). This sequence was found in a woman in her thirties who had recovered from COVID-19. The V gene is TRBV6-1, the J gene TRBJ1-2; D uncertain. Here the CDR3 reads CASSDIGYTF. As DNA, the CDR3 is TGTGCCAGCAGTGATATAGGCTACACCTTC.